The 21 T cell receptor beta chains listed next were all sequenced from one sample in a study of Ad26.COV2.S vaccination and SARS-CoV-2 variants. Some clones are missing from TCRdb's copy, which holds only in-frame ones; the method was immunoSEQ multiplex PCR. This table has around 300,000 clones, 86% appearing once. Treatment described: over 15 received Ad26.COV2.S at low or high dose, single or two shots; five or six received placebo; per-sample allocation not given. Vaccine and placebo recipients were sampled on day 63 after the first injection. This specimen was peripheral blood, taken in a trial of Ad26.COV2.S vaccine versus placebo. The receptor source for this set is a person between 18 and 65 years old who received the Ad26.COV2.S COVID-19 vaccine or a placebo.

The chain links TRBV7-2 to TRBJ1-2, with a tentative D call TRBD1 (5 bases). The CDR3 has 16 amino acids. Germline V CDR1 and CDR2: SGHTA, FQGNSA. The V end was cut by 5 bases, the J end by 3 bases, with 19 bases between. CDR3 DNA: TGTGCCAGCAGCCCCGTAGGGTTTCGGGACGACTATGGCTACACCTTC. Translated: CASSPVGFRDDYGYTF.

In nucleotides, the CDR3 is TGTGCCAGTACCACCGGACAGGGGGAGGCTGGGGCCAACGTCCTGACTTTC. Translation gives CASTTGQGEAGANVLTF. J is TRBJ2-6 and V is TRBV19; 10 nucleotides agree with TRBD1. Germline V gives CDR1 LNHDA, CDR2 SQIVND (reference sequence). J was trimmed by 2 bases and V by 7 bases; bases with no gene match: 8. The CDR3 totals 17 residues.

This chain links TRBV28 with TRBJ1-2; 7 bases are a match to TRBD1. This CDR3 region has 14 residues. With V trimmed by 5 bases and J by 4 bases, 7 bases remained unmatched. CDR1 and CDR2 (germline): MDHEN, SYDVKM. The CDR3: CASSRQGMSYGYTF. CDR3 nucleotides: TGTGCCAGCAGTCGACAGGGAATGAGCTATGGCTACACCTTC.

The chain is built from TRBV5-1 and TRBJ2-2; the D gene could be TRBD1 or TRBD2 (5 bases each). The CDR3 loop spans 15 amino acids. CDR1 and CDR2 from the germline V gene are SGHRS and YFSETQ. Trimming pared 4 bases from V and 4 bases from J, leaving 14 bases between. The CDR3 sequence is CASSTGPRGTGELFF. As DNA, the CDR3 is TGCGCCAGCAGCACGGGACCGCGTGGCACCGGGGAGCTGTTTTTT.

This clone was counted a few times. The chain joins TRBV12-3 or TRBV12-4 to TRBJ1-6, with D maybe TRBD1 (6 bases). The CDR3 sequence is 13 residues long. Trimming removed 6 bases at V and 8 bases at J, with 11 bases between. The CDR3 nucleotides read TGTGCCAGCAGGCAGGGGCAAGATTCACCCCTCCACTTT. Translated, it gives CASRQGQDSPLHF.

The chain carries TRBV9 and TRBJ2-1; 7 bases map to TRBD2. Germline CDR1 and CDR2: SGDLS and YYNGEE. V lost 4 bases, J lost 5 bases, and 9 bases stayed unmatched. This CDR3 is built from 15 residues. The CDR3 reads CASSSQSGGHNEQFF. CDR3 DNA sequence: TGTGCCAGCAGCTCCCAATCGGGGGGTCACAATGAGCAGTTCTTC.

This clone was counted a single time. V and J are TRBV28 and TRBJ1-1; 8 positions agree with TRBD1. CDR1 MDHEN and CDR2 SYDVKM come from the germline V gene. V shed 6 bases, J shed 3 bases, and the junction held 9 bases outside the gene matches. There are 15 residues in the CDR3. The CDR3 loop is CASRPGGGPYTEAFF. The CDR3 DNA sequence: TGTGCCAGCAGACCAGGGGGCGGCCCCTACACTGAAGCTTTCTTT. Variable domain in full (rest from reference TRBV28 and TRBJ1-1): DVKVTQSSRYLVKRTGEKVFLECVQDMDHENMFWYRQDPGLGLRLIYFSYDVKMKEKGDIPEGYSVSREKKERFSLILESASTNQTSMYLCASRPGGGPYTEAFFGQGTRLTVV.

The chain recombines TRBV28 with TRBJ2-7; perhaps TRBD1 as D (6 bases). Germline values: CDR1 MDHEN, CDR2 SYDVKM. The CDR3 spans 15 residues. The V end lost 3 bases, the J end lost 0 bases, and 12 bases lay between the germline ends. CDR3 sequence reads: CASSLGAVFSYEQYF. CDR3 bases: TGTGCCAGCAGTTTGGGGGCAGTCTTCTCCTACGAGCAGTACTTC.

This clone was picked up a small number of times. The gene calls are TRBV7-9 and TRBJ2-7; 8 bases align to TRBD1. The CDR3 is made up of 14 amino acids. CDR1 SEHNR and CDR2 FQNEAQ come from the germline V gene (reference sequence). V shed 5 bases, J shed 6 bases, and the junction held 9 bases outside the gene matches. The CDR3 reads CASSRGQGRPEQYF. As DNA, the CDR3 is TGTGCCAGCAGCCGAGGACAGGGTCGTCCCGAGCAGTACTTC.

V is TRBV24-1 and J is TRBJ1-3, with 7 bases that match TRBD1. The CDR3 spans 16 residues. The J segment lost 2 bases and the V segment lost 1 base, leaving 4 bases of the junction unmatched. Germline loops: CDR1 KGHDR, CDR2 SFDVKD. CDR3 coding DNA: TGTGCCACCAGTGATTTCTACACAGGGGCTGGAAACACCATATATTTT. It specifies CATSDFYTGAGNTIYF.

The rearrangement joins TRBV27 to TRBJ2-1, with D hard to call. Germline V gene sequence: CDR1 MNHEY, CDR2 SMNVEV (reference sequence). V was pared by 3 bases and J by 1 base, with 10 bases between. The CDR3 contains 15 residues. As DNA, the CDR3 is TGTGCCAGCAGTTTTAGTGGGGATTCCTACAATGAGCAGTTCTTC. Translated: CASSFSGDSYNEQFF.

CDR3 coding DNA: TGCGCCAGCAGCCAAGATATGGCGGGTTATTTCGGTGAGCAGTTCTTC. It specifies CASSQDMAGYFGEQFF. This chain links TRBV4-3 with TRBJ2-1; D might be TRBD2 (5 bases). This CDR3 contains 16 residues. The germline V and J ends were trimmed by 0 bases and 9 bases, with 18 bases remaining between them. CDR1 and CDR2 (germline): LGHNA, YSLEER.

This sequence joins TRBV19 and TRBJ2-5; D might be TRBD2 (6 bases). V was clipped by 5 bases and J by 3 bases, with 10 bases between them. Per germline, CDR1 LNHDA and CDR2 SQIVND (reference sequence). This CDR3 comprises 13 residues. The CDR3 nucleotides are TGTGCCAGTAGTCCGACTAGAAAAGAGACCCAGTACTTC. It specifies CASSPTRKETQYF.

The V and J genes are TRBV7-2 and TRBJ1-2, with TRBD1 matching over 8 bases. Germline V gene lookup returns CDR1 SGHTA and CDR2 FQGNSA. The CDR3 extends over 14 amino acids. Trimming took 5 bases from V and 0 from J; bases not matched to a gene: 2. CDR3 region: CASSPGQANYGYTF. In nucleotides, the CDR3 is TGTGCCAGCAGCCCGGGACAGGCTAACTATGGCTACACCTTC. Full variable domain (remainder filled in from reference TRBV7-2 and TRBJ1-2): GAGVSQSPSNKVTEKGKDVELRCDPISGHTALYWYRQSLGQGLEFLIYFQGNSAPDKSGLPSDRFSAERTGGSVSTLTIQRTQQEDSAVYLCASSPGQANYGYTFGSGTRLTVV.

The chain combines TRBV7-8 with TRBJ1-2, with TRBD1 matching over 9 bases. Germline V gene sequence: CDR1 SGHVS, CDR2 FQNEAQ. J was trimmed by 4 bases and V by 4 bases; bases with no gene match: 7. There are 15 residues in the CDR3. The CDR3 DNA reads as TGTGCCAGCAGCTCCGACAGGGGGGGGTCCTATGGCTACACCTTC. Protein: CASSSDRGGSYGYTF.

The chain joins TRBV27 to TRBJ1-5; tentatively, D is TRBD1 (6 bases). Germline loops: CDR1 MNHEY, CDR2 SMNVEV (reference sequence). CDR3 length: 13 residues. V lost 6 bases to trimming and J lost 3 bases, with 9 bases between them. The CDR3 loop reads CASRGASNQPQHF. The CDR3 DNA reads TGTGCCAGCAGGGGGGCATCCAATCAGCCCCAGCATTTT.

The V and J genes are TRBV27 and TRBJ2-7, with 9 bases that match TRBD2. CDR1 is MNHEY and CDR2 is SMNVEV in the germline V gene (reference sequence). With V trimmed by 4 bases and J by 4 bases, 8 bases remained unmatched. This CDR3 contains 15 residues. This chain's CDR3 is CASSSRLAGIYEQYF. In DNA, the CDR3 is TGTGCCAGCAGTTCCCGGCTAGCGGGGATATACGAGCAGTACTTC.

The chain has TRBV6-5 and TRBJ2-1, with D unclear. The CDR3 contains 14 residues. The V gene lost 6 bases and the J gene lost 4 bases, with 13 bases spanning the gap. Per germline, CDR1 MNHEY and CDR2 SVGAGI. The CDR3 spells CASRSDSLYNEQFF. The DNA of the CDR3 is TGTGCCAGCAGGTCCGACTCGTTGTACAATGAGCAGTTCTTC.

The CDR3 DNA reads TGCAGCGTTGACGACGGATACTACGAGCAGTACTTC. This gives the protein CSVDDGYYEQYF. The J gene is TRBJ2-7, the V gene TRBV29-1; D unclear. This CDR3 contains 12 residues. V was shortened by 3 bases and J by 3 bases, with 9 bases between the two germline ends. CDR1 and CDR2 (germline): SQVTM, ANQGSEA.

A note on this clone: A junction end diverges from the germline sequence, so it may reflect a read error. The chain links TRBV27 to TRBJ2-2; possible D gene TRBD1, 5 bases. Germline V lookup: CDR1 MNHEY, CDR2 SMNVEV (reference sequence). CDR3 length: 13 amino acids. The CDR3 DNA is TGTGCGAGCAGACAGATTCCCACCGGGGAGCTGTTTTTT. It yields the protein CASRQIPTGELFF.

The chain couples TRBV28 to TRBJ2-7, with unresolved D. The V end was cut by 5 bases, the J end by 5 bases, with 22 bases between. The germline V gene has CDR1 MDHEN and CDR2 SYDVKM. The CDR3 spans 16 residues. CDR3 loop: CASSLDLVGNPNEQYF. In DNA, the CDR3 is TGTGCCAGCAGTCTAGACCTAGTGGGGAATCCTAACGAGCAGTACTTC.